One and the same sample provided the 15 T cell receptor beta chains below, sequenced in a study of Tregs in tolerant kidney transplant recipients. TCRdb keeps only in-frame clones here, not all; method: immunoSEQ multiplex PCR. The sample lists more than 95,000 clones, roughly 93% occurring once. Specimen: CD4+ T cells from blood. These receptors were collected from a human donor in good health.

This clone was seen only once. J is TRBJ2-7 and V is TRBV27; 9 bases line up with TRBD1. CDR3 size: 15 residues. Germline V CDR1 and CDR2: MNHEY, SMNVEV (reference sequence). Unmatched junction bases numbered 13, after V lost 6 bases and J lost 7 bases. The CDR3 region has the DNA TGTGCCAGCAGACGTCCGGGACAGGGAGGAAAAGAGCAGTACTTC. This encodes CASRRPGQGGKEQYF.

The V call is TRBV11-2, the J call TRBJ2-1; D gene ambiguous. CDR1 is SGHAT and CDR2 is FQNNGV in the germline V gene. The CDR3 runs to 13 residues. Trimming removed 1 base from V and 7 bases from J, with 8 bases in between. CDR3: CASSLVRDNEQFF. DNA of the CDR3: TGTGCCAGCAGCTTAGTTAGGGATAATGAGCAGTTCTTC.

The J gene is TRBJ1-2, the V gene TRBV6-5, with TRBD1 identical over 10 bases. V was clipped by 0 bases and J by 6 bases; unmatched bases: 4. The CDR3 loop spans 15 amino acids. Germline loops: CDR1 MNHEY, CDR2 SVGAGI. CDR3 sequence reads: CASSYSRGTGDGYTF. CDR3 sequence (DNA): TGTGCCAGCAGTTACTCTCGAGGGACAGGGGATGGCTACACCTTC.

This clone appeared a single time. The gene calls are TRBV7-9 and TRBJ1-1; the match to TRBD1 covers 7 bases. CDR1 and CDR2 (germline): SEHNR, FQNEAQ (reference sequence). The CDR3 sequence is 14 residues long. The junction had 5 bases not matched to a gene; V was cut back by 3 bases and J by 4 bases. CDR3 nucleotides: TGTGCCAGCAGCTTTACAGGGGTTGCCACTGAAGCTTTCTTT. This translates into CASSFTGVATEAFF.

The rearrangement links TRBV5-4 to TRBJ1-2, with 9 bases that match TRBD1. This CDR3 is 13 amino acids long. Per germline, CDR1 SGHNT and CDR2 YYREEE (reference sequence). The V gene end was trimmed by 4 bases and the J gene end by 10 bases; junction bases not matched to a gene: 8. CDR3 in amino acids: CASSVGQGEDYTF. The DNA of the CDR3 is TGTGCCAGCAGCGTGGGACAGGGTGAAGACTACACCTTC.

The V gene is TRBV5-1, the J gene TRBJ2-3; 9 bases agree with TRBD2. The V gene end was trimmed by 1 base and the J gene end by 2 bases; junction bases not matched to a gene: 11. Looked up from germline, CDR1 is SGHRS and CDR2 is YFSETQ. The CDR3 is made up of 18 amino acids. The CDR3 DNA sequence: TGCGCCAGCAGCTTGTTGTATAGCGGGAGTGGGGTCACAGATACGCAGTATTTT. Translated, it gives CASSLLYSGSGVTDTQYF.

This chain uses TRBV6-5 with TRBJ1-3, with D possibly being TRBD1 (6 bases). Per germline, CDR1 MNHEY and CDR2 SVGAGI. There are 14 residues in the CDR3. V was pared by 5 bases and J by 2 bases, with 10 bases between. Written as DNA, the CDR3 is TGTGCCAGCAGTCTCGGGACAACTGGAAACACCATATATTTT. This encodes CASSLGTTGNTIYF.

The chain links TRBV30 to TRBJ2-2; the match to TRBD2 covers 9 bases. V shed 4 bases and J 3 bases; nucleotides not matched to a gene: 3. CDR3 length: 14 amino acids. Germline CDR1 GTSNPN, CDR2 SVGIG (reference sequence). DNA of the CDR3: TGTGCCTGGACCGGCGGGGGGGACACCGGGGAGCTGTTTTTT. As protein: CAWTGGGDTGELFF.

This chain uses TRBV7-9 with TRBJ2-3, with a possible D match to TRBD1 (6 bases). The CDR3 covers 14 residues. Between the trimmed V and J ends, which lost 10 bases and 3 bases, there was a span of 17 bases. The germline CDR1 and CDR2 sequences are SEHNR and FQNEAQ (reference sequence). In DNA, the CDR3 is TGTGCCATCGATTCACAGGGTATTACAGATACGCAGTATTTT. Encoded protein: CAIDSQGITDTQYF. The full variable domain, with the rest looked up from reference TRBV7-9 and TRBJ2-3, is DTGVSQNPRHKITKRGQNVTFRCDPISEHNRLYWYRQTLGQGPEFLTYFQNEAQLEKSRLLSDRFSAERPKGSFSTLEIQRTEQGDSAMYLCAIDSQGITDTQYFGPGTRLTVL.

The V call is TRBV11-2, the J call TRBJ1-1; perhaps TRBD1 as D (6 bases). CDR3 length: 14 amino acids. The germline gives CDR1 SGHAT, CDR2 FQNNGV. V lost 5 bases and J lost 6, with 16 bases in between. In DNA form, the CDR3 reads TGTGCCAGCAGCCAAGTTCAGGGGCAATCTGAAGCTTTCTTT. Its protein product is CASSQVQGQSEAFF.

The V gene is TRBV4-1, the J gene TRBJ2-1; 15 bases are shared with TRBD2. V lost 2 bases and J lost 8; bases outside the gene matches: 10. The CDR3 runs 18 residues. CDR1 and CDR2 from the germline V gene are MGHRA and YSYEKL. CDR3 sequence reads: CASSQPLRTSGGADEQFF. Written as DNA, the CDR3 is TGCGCCAGCAGCCAACCTCTCCGGACTAGCGGGGGGGCCGATGAGCAGTTCTTC.

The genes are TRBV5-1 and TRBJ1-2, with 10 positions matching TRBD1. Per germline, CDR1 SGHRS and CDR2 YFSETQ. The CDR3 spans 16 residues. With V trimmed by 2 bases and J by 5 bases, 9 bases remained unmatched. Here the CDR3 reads CASSLEPGQGLYGYTF. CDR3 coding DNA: TGCGCCAGCAGCTTAGAACCGGGACAGGGGCTATATGGCTACACCTTC.

CDR3 DNA: TGTGCCAGCAGCTTAAACAGGGAAGTAGCTTTCTTT. Its protein product is CASSLNREVAFF. The chain joins TRBV7-6 to TRBJ1-1; TRBD1 is a possible D gene (6 bases). This CDR3 is 12 amino acids long. V lost 2 bases to trimming and J lost 10 bases, with 11 bases between them. Germline-derived CDR1 and CDR2 are SGHVS and FNYEAQ. The whole variable domain, remainder taken from reference TRBV7-6 and TRBJ1-1, is GAGVSQSPRYKVTKRGQDVALRCDPISGHVSLYWYRQALGQGPEFLTYFNYEAQQDKSGLPNDRFSAERPEGSISTLTIQRTEQRDSAMYRCASSLNREVAFFGQGTRLTVV.

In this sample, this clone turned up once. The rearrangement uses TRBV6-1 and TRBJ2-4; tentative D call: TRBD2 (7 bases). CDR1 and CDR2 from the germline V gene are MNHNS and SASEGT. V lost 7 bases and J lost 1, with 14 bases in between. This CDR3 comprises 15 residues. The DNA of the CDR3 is TGTGCCAGCACAGAGGGGGGGAGCGCCAAAAACATTCAGTACTTC. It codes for CASTEGGSAKNIQYF.

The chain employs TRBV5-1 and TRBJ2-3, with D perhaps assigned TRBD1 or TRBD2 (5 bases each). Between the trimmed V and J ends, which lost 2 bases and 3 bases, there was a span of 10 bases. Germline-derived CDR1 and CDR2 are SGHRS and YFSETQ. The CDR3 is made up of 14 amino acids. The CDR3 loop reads CASSLTGRTDTQYF. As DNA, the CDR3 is TGCGCCAGCAGCTTAACGGGACGAACAGATACGCAGTATTTT.